This TCR delta chain originates from a study of γδ T cells in repeated Plasmodium falciparum infection. Gammadelta T cells were flow-sorted from PBMC into Vgamma9/Vdelta2+ and Vdelta2-negative populations for bulk analysis. Findings of the study overall: Vdelta2-negative gammadelta repertoires, largely Vdelta1+, seemingly showed infection-driven waves of new clonal selection. Malian children's Vdelta2-negative repertoires appeared more expanded and less diverse than Australians'. Over time and infection, Vgamma9/Vdelta2+ repertoires remained highly stable and polyclonal.

Notes on this clone: Its antigen is undetermined.

TCRdb re-called clones from the multiplex PCR reads using CATT. The table records about 51,000 delta-chain clones, roughly 2% of them present only once. Germline V gene sequence: CDR1 TVYSNPD, CDR2 GDNSRS (reference sequence). The CDR3 loop spans 14 amino acids. The source of this sequence is a pool of human donors (malaria-infected and uninfected, not separated). Material for sequencing was gamma-delta T cells from blood. The gene calls are TRDV3 and TRDJ1, with 8 nucleotides matching TRDD3. The CDR3, as DNA: TGTGCAACCTATTACAGGGGGATAGGACAAAAACTCATCTTT. Translating it yields CATYYRGIGQKLIF.